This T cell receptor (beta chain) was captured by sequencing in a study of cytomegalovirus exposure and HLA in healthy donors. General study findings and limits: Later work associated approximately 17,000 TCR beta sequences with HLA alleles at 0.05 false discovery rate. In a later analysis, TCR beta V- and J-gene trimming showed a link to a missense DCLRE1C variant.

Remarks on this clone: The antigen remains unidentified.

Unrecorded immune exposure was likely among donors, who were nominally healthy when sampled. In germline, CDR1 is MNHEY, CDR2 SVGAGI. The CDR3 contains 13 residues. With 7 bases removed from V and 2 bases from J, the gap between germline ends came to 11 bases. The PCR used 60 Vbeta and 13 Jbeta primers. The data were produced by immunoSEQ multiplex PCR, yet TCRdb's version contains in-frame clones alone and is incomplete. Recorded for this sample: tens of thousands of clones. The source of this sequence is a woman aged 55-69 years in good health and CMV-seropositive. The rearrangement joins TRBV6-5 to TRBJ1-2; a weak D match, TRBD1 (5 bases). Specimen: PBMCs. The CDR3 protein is CASTQGGNYGYTF. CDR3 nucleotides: TGTGCCAGCACCCAGGGAGGGAACTATGGCTACACCTTC.